The rows below give T cell receptor beta chains drawn from one sample of a study of control samples from healthy donors and cancer patients. Profiling relied on immunoSEQ multiplex PCR, and the TCRdb table lists in-frame clones only, not all of them. The data contain tens of thousands of clones, roughly 89% of them seen just once; the ten biggest clones take up over 8%. The specimen sequenced was PBMCs. The receptors originated from a woman aged 45-65 years with colorectal cancer. CDR3s include the opening cysteine and the closing phenylalanine or tryptophan. The D gene is left open where the match is weak. A row's size may be missing; if present it is once, few, many or a size class.

j_gene,v_gene,abundance,d_gene,CDR3aa,CDR3nt
TRBJ1-5,TRBV27,NA,NA,CASSPLYSNQPQHF,TGTGCCAGCTCGCCGCTTTATAGCAATCAGCCCCAGCATTTT
TRBJ2-1,TRBV7-8,NA,NA,CASSLAGGDEQFF,TGTGCCAGCAGCTTAGCGGGGGGCGATGAGCAGTTCTTC
TRBJ1-5,TRBV15,NA,NA,CATSGGQGQPQHF,TGTGCCACCAGCGGGGGGCAGGGGCAGCCCCAGCATTTT
TRBJ1-2,TRBV15,few,NA,CATSQSSYGYTF,TGTGCCACCAGCCAAAGTTCCTATGGCTACACCTTC
TRBJ1-5,TRBV6-5,NA,NA,CASSYSYGVNQPQHF,TGTGCCAGCAGTTACTCGTACGGAGTCAATCAGCCCCAGCATTTT
TRBJ1-2,TRBV25-1,NA,NA,CASSANYGYTF,TGTGCCAGCAGTGCTAACTATGGCTACACCTTC
TRBJ2-2,TRBV7-7,NA,TRBD2,CASSPRTSGKPNTGELFF,TGTGCCAGCAGCCCGCGGACTAGCGGGAAACCTAACACCGGGGAGCTGTTTTTT
TRBJ1-1,TRBV6-5,NA,TRBD1,CASSSLGQGNTEAFF,TGTGCCAGCAGTTCTCTCGGACAGGGCAACACTGAAGCTTTCTTT
TRBJ2-2,TRBV5-1,once,NA,CASSLPGSGELFF,TGCGCCAGCAGCCTGCCAGGTTCCGGGGAGCTGTTTTTT
TRBJ1-4,TRBV28,NA,TRBD1,CASSLGQGPFEKLFF,TGTGCCAGCAGTCTGGGACAGGGACCATTTGAAAAACTGTTTTTT
TRBJ2-5,TRBV10-3,NA,TRBD2,CAISPALSGEETQYF,TGTGCCATCAGCCCAGCCCTTAGCGGGGAAGAGACCCAGTACTTC
TRBJ1-2,TRBV6-5,NA,NA,CASSYSQRWGYTF,TGTGCCAGCAGTTACTCGCAAAGGTGGGGCTACACCTTC
TRBJ2-1,TRBV27,NA,NA,CASSLGNEQFF,TGTGCCAGCAGTTTAGGAAATGAGCAGTTCTTC
TRBJ1-4,TRBV9,NA,NA,CASSRGWGAREKLFF,TGTGCCAGCAGCCGGGGTTGGGGGGCGCGGGAAAAACTGTTTTTT
TRBJ1-2,TRBV7-2,NA,TRBD1,CASSSRQGYGYTF,TGTGCCAGCAGCTCAAGACAGGGGTACGGCTACACCTTC
TRBJ1-1,TRBV10-2,NA,NA,CASRGQMNTEAFF,TGCGCCAGCAGAGGGCAAATGAACACTGAAGCTTTCTTT
TRBJ2-2,TRBV5-1,NA,TRBD2,CASRASGVRTGELFF,TGCGCCAGCAGGGCTAGCGGGGTCAGAACCGGGGAGCTGTTTTTT
TRBJ1-5,TRBV5-1,NA,NA,CASSLDLGGNQPQHF,TGCGCCAGCAGCTTGGACCTGGGGGGCAATCAGCCCCAGCATTTT
TRBJ1-2,TRBV28,NA,TRBD1,CASSRGQEGYGYTF,TGTGCCAGCAGCCGGGGACAGGAGGGCTATGGCTACACCTTC